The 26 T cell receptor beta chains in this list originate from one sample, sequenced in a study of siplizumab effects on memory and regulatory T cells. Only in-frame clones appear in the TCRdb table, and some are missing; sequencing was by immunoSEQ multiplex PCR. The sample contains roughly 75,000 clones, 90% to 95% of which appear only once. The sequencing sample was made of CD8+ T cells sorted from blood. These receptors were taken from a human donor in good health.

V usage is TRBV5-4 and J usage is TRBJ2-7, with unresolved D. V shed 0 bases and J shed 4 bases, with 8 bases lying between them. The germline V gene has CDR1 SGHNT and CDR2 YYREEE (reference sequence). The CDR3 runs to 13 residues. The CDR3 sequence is CASSLGLGYEQYF. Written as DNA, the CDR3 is TGTGCCAGCAGCTTGGGGCTGGGTTACGAGCAGTACTTC.

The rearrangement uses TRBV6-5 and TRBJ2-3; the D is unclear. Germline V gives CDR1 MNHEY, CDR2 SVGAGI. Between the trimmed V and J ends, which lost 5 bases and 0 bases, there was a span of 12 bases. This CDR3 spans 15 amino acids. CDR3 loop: CASSVGVGSTDTQYF. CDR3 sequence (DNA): TGTGCCAGCAGTGTGGGTGTCGGGAGCACAGATACGCAGTATTTT.

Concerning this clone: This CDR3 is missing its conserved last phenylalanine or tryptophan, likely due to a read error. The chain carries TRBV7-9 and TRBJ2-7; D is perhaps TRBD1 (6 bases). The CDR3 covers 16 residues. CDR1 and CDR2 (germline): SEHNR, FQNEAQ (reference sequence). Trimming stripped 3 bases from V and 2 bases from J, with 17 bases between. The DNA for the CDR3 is TGTGCCAGCAGCTTCACGCAGGGGCCAGCTACCTACGAGCAGTACCTC. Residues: CASSFTQGPATYEQYL.

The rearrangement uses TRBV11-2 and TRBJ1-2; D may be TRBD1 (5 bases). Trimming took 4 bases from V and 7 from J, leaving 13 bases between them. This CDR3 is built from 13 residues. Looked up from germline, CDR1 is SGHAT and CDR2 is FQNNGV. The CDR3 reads CASSSQGLGGYTF. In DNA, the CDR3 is TGTGCCAGCAGCTCGCAGGGATTGGGTGGCTACACCTTC.

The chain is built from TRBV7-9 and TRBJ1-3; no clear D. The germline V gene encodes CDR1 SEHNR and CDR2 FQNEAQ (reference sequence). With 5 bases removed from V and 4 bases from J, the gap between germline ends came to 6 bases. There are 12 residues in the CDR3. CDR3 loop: CASSTDGNTIYF. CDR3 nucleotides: TGTGCCAGCAGCACGGACGGAAACACCATATATTTT. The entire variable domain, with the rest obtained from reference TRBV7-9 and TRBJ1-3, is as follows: DTGVSQNPRHKITKRGQNVTFRCDPISEHNRLYWYRQTLGQGPEFLTYFQNEAQLEKSRLLSDRFSAERPKGSFSTLEIQRTEQGDSAMYLCASSTDGNTIYFGEGSWLTVV.

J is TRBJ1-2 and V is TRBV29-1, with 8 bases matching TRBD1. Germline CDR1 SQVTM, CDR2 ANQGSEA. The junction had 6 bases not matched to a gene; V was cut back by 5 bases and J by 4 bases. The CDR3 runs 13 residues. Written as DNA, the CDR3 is TGCAGCGTTCCCACAGGGGGAGGCTATGGCTACACCTTC. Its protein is CSVPTGGGYGYTF.

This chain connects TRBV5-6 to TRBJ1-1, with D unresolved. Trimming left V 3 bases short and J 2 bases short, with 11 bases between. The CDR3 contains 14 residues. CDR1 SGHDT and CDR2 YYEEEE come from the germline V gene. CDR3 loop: CASSWETANTEAFF. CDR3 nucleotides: TGTGCCAGCAGCTGGGAGACTGCAAACACTGAAGCTTTCTTT. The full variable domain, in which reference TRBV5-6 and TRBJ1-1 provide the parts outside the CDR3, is DAGVTQSPTHLIKTRGQQVTLRCSPKSGHDTVSWYQQALGQGPQFIFQYYEEEERQRGNFPDRFSGHQFPNYSSELNVNALLLGDSALYLCASSWETANTEAFFGQGTRLTVV.

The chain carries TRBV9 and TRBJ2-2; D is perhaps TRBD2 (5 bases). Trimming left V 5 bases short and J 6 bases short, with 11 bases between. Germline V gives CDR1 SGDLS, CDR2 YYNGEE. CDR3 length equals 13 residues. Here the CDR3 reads CASSLAGAGELFF. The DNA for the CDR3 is TGTGCCAGCAGTTTGGCCGGGGCCGGGGAGCTGTTTTTT.

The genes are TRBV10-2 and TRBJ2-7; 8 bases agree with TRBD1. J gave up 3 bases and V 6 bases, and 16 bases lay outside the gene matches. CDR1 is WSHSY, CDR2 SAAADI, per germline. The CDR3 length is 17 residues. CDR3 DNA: TGCGCCAGCAGCGCCAGTATGGGACAGGAGATTAGCTACGAGCAGTACTTC. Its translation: CASSASMGQEISYEQYF.

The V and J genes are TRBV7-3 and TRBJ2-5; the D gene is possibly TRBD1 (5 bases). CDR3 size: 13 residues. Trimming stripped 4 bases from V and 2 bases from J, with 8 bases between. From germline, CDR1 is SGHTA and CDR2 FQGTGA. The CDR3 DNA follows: TGTGCCAGCAGCTCTTCAGGGCAAGAGACCCAGTACTTC. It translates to CASSSSGQETQYF.

The CDR3: CASSLEGLASYEQYF. The DNA for the CDR3 is TGTGCCAGCAGCTTAGAGGGACTAGCGTCCTACGAGCAGTACTTC. The gene calls are TRBV7-2 and TRBJ2-7; 10 bases match TRBD2. Germline CDR1 reads SGHTA; CDR2 reads FQGNSA. The CDR3 is 15 residues long. V trimming: 1 base; J trimming: 1 base; junction bases outside the gene matches: 1.

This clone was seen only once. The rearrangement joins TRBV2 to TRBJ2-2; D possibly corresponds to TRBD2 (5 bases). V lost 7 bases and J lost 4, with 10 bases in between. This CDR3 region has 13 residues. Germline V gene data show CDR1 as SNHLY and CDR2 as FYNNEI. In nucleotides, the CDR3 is TGTGCCAGCACCGGTGGAGGCACCGGGGAGCTGTTTTTT. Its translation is CASTGGGTGELFF.

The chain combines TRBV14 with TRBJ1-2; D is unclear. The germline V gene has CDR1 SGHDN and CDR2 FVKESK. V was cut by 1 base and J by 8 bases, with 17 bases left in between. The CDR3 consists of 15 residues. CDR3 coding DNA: TGTGCCAGCAGCCAAGTAGAGACCCCGAAGGAAGGCTACACCTTC. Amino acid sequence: CASSQVETPKEGYTF.

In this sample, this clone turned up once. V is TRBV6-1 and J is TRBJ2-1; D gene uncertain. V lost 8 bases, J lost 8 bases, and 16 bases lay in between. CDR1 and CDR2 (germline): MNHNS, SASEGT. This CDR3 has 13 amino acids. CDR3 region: CASYSWVNDEQFF. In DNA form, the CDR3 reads TGTGCCAGCTATTCATGGGTGAACGATGAGCAGTTCTTC.

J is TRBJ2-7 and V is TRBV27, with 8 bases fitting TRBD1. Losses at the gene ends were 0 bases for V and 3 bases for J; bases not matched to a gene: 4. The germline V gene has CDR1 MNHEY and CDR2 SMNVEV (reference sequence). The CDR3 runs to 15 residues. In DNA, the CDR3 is TGTGCCAGCAGTTTATCGACAGGGGCTTTCTACGAGCAGTACTTC. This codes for CASSLSTGAFYEQYF.

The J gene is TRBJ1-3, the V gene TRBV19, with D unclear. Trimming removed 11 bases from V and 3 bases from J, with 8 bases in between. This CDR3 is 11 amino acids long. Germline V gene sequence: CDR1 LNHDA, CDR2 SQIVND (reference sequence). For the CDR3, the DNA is TGTGCCGCACGGGATGGAAACACCATATATTTT. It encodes CAARDGNTIYF.

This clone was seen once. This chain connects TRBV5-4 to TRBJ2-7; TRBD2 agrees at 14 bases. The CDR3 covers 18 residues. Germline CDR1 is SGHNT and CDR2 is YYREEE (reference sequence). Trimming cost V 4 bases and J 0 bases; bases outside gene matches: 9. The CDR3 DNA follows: TGTGCCAGCAGCCTCGGGACTAGCGGGGGCCGTAGCTCCTACGAGCAGTACTTC. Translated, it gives CASSLGTSGGRSSYEQYF.

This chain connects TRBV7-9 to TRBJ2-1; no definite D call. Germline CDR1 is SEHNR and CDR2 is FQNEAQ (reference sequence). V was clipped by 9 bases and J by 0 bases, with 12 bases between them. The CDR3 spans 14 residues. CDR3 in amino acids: CASFGQSSYNEQFF. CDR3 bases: TGTGCCAGTTTCGGGCAGTCCTCCTACAATGAGCAGTTCTTC.

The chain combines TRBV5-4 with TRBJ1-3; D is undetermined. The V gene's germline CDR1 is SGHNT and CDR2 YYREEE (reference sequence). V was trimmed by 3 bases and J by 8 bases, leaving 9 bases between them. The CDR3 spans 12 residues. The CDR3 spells CASSYDLDTIYF. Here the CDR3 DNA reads TGTGCCAGCAGCTACGACCTTGACACCATATATTTT.

CDR3 sequence reads: CASSQDSTGPYEQYF. The CDR3 DNA reads TGCGCCAGCAGCCAAGATAGTACGGGACCCTACGAGCAGTACTTC. The chain joins TRBV4-3 to TRBJ2-7, with D tentatively TRBD1 or TRBD2 (5 bases each). The ends were cut back, 0 bases at V and 2 bases at J, with 11 bases in the middle. The CDR3 spans 15 residues. Looked up from germline, CDR1 is LGHNA and CDR2 is YSLEER.

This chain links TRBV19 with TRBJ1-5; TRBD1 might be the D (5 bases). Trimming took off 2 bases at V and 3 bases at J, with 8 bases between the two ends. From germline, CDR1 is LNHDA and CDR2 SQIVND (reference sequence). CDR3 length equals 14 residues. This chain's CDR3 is CASSITGPNQPQHF. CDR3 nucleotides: TGTGCCAGTAGTATAACGGGACCCAATCAGCCCCAGCATTTT.

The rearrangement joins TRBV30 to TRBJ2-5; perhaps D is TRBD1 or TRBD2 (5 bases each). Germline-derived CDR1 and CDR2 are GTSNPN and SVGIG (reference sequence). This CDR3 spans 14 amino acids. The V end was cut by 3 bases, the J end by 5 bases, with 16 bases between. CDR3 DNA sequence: TGTGCCTGGAGGGGGGACGGTCCAGGCGAGACCCAGTACTTC. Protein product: CAWRGDGPGETQYF.

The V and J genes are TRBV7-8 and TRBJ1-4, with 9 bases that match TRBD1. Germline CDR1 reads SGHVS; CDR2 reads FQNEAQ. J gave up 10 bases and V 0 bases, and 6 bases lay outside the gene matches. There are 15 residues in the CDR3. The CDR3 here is CASSLATGGLGKLFF. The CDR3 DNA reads TGTGCCAGCAGCTTAGCGACAGGGGGTTTGGGAAAACTGTTTTTT.

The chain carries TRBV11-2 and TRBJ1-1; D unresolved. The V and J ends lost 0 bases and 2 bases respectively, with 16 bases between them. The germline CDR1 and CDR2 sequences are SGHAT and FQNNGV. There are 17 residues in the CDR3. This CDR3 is CASSLDMSLLVNTEAFF. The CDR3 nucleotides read TGTGCCAGCAGCTTAGATATGAGTCTGTTGGTCAACACTGAAGCTTTCTTT.

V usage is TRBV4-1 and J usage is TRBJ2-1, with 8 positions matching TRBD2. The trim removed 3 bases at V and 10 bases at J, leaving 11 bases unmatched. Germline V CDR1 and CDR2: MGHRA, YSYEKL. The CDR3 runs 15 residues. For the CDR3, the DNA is TGCGCCAGCAGCCAGAGTGGCGGGGGGCCGCGGGAGCAGTTCTTC. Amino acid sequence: CASSQSGGGPREQFF.

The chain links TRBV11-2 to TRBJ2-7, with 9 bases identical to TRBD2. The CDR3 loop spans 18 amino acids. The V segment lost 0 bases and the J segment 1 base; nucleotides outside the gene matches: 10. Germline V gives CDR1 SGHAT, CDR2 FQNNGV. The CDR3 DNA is TGTGCCAGCAGCTTAGATAGGGTCGCTAGCGGGGTTTCCTACGAGCAGTACTTC. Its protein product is CASSLDRVASGVSYEQYF.